Following are 16 T cell receptor beta chains from one sample sequenced in a study of T-cell reconstitution after alpha-beta-depleted transplantation in children. The library targeted TCRbeta and was prepared with unique molecular identifiers. TCRdb reprocessed the PCR reads with MiXCR, giving one entry per CDR3 protein. The repertoire holds a few hundred thousand distinct CDR3 sequences, with around 27% as singletons. Sequenced here: PBMCs, sampled before TCRalphabeta/CD19-depleted stem cell transplant. The receptor set was obtained from a boy under three years old with Wiskott-Aldrich syndrome, due to receive a stem cell transplant.

The CDR3 DNA sequence: TGTGCCAGCAGTTTAGTGGGAGGGCTCTACAATGAGCAGTTCTTC. Residues: CASSLVGGLYNEQFF. The chain joins TRBV12-3 or TRBV12-4 to TRBJ2-1; 7 nucleotides match TRBD2. V gave up 1 base and J gave up 3 bases; unmatched junction bases: 3. The CDR3 is made up of 15 amino acids.

The J gene is TRBJ2-7, the V gene TRBV20-1, with D tentatively TRBD1 or TRBD2 (5 bases each). V was shortened by 4 bases and J by 7 bases, with 17 bases between the two germline ends. This CDR3 has 13 residues. Germline V gene sequence: CDR1 DFQATT, CDR2 SNEGSKA (reference sequence). The CDR3 sequence: CSATRGPLVEQYF. The CDR3 DNA follows: TGCAGTGCTACCCGGGGACCGCTGGTGGAGCAGTACTTC.

V gene TRBV5-6 combines with J gene TRBJ2-3; D unresolved. The CDR3 consists of 15 residues. Germline V gene lookup returns CDR1 SGHDT and CDR2 YYEEEE. V lost 1 base to trimming and J lost 1 base, with 10 bases between them. The CDR3 nucleotides read TGTGCCAGCAGCTTGTCACCAGTTCGCACAGATACGCAGTATTTT. This codes for CASSLSPVRTDTQYF.

The rearrangement links TRBV28 to TRBJ2-6; D gene uncertain. The V end was cut by 3 bases, the J end by 0 bases, with 9 bases between. This CDR3 region has 16 residues. CDR1 is MDHEN and CDR2 is SYDVKM in the germline V gene. The CDR3 sequence is CASSFPLPSGANVLTF. The CDR3 DNA sequence: TGTGCCAGCAGTTTCCCTCTCCCCTCTGGGGCCAACGTCCTGACTTTC.

This clonotype was seen a few times. The genes are TRBV12-3 or TRBV12-4 and TRBJ2-1; 9 bases fit TRBD2. The V and J ends lost 2 bases and 8 bases, in that order; junction bases with no gene match: 13. CDR3 length: 17 residues. The CDR3 coding sequence is TGTGCCAGCAGTTTAAAGCGGGAGGCGCGGAGTGGGGATGAGCAGTTCTTC. Its protein product is CASSLKREARSGDEQFF.

This clonotype was found a few times. This chain connects TRBV25-1 to TRBJ2-1; D is undetermined. The CDR3 runs 14 residues. V was trimmed by 6 bases and J by 6 bases, leaving 15 bases between them. Looked up from germline, CDR1 is MGHDK and CDR2 is SYGVNS. CDR3 nucleotides: TGTGCCAGCAGCCTCCCGTTGGCTATCAATGAGCAGTTCTTC. It codes for CASSLPLAINEQFF.

This clonotype was detected only a few times. The CDR3 bases are TGCAGCGTTGGTGGGAGGGCCTCGGGGGAGACCCAGTACTTC. Translation gives CSVGGRASGETQYF. This sequence joins TRBV29-1 and TRBJ2-5; 7 bases line up with TRBD2. Germline values: CDR1 SQVTM, CDR2 ANQGSEA. J gave up 5 bases and V 4 bases, and 10 bases lay outside the gene matches. The CDR3 covers 14 residues.

The J gene is TRBJ2-1, the V gene TRBV10-3; D is undetermined. The CDR3 sequence is 14 residues long. From germline, CDR1 is ENHRY and CDR2 SYGVKD. Trimming removed 6 bases at V and 8 bases at J, with 17 bases between. The CDR3 nucleotides are TGTGCCATCAGGAATTTCGGTGTCGGCGATGAGCAGTTCTTC. Encoded protein: CAIRNFGVGDEQFF.

This clonotype has a handful of counts. The rearrangement uses TRBV7-2 and TRBJ2-7; 7 nucleotides align to TRBD2. The CDR3 runs to 14 residues. Germline V gives CDR1 SGHTA, CDR2 FQGNSA. After removal of 4 bases from V and 6 bases from J, the junction contained 9 bases not matched to a gene. CDR3 protein: CASSSGRGRGEQYF. The CDR3 nucleotides read TGTGCCAGCAGCTCGGGGAGGGGCCGGGGCGAGCAGTACTTC.

On this clonotype: Just one base apart from a much larger clone, this may be a read error. This is likely a read error, given that the CDR3 carries no conserved phenylalanine or tryptophan at its end. The chain recombines TRBV4-1 with TRBJ2-2; maybe TRBD1 (5 bases). The CDR3 has 17 amino acids. Germline V lookup: CDR1 MGHRA, CDR2 YSYEKL. Trimming took 0 bases from V and 0 from J, leaving 11 bases between them. DNA for the CDR3: TGCGCCAGCAGCCAAGATCAGGCCAGGGCGAACACCGGGGAGCTGTTTTTG. Translation gives CASSQDQARANTGELFL.

This clonotype was counted a few times. The genes are TRBV5-1 and TRBJ2-7, with 8 bases matching TRBD2. Germline V gives CDR1 SGHRS, CDR2 YFSETQ. Trimming removed 2 bases from V and 6 bases from J; junction bases left unmatched: 7. The CDR3 is made up of 14 amino acids. The CDR3 here is CASSFSGGPAEQYF. The CDR3 DNA reads as TGCGCCAGCAGCTTTTCGGGAGGGCCCGCCGAGCAGTACTTC.

This clonotype came up a few times. The V gene is TRBV29-1, the J gene TRBJ2-1; TRBD2 matches at 10 bases. There are 14 residues in the CDR3. V lost 5 bases and J lost 8; bases outside the gene matches: 9. Germline V CDR1 and CDR2: SQVTM, ANQGSEA. The CDR3, as DNA: TGCAGCGTTTCTAGCGGGGGCTTTATGTATGAGCAGTTCTTC. Translation gives CSVSSGGFMYEQFF.

The V call is TRBV5-5, the J call TRBJ2-1; D is undetermined. The germline CDR1 and CDR2 sequences are SGHKS and YYEKEE (reference sequence). The CDR3 is 12 residues long. V lost 4 bases and J lost 5, with 7 bases in between. The CDR3 is CASSARDNEQFF. DNA for the CDR3: TGTGCCAGCAGCGCCCGGGACAATGAGCAGTTCTTC. Using reference TRBV5-5 and TRBJ2-1 for the parts outside the CDR3, the full variable domain is DAGVTQSPTHLIKTRGQQVTLRCSPISGHKSVSWYQQVLGQGPQFIFQYYEKEERGRGNFPDRFSARQFPNYSSELNVNALLLGDSALYLCASSARDNEQFFGPGTRLTVL.

A word on this clonotype: One end of the junction does not line up with germline, which may come from a read error. The V call is TRBV5-1, the J call TRBJ2-5; D remains unclear. Per germline, CDR1 SGHRS and CDR2 YFSETQ. The CDR3 loop spans 14 amino acids. CDR3 in amino acids: CASSRFYYQETHYF. CDR3 nucleotides: TGCGCCAGCAGCCGATTTTACTACCAAGAGACCCACTACTTC. Full variable domain (missing parts from reference TRBV5-1 and TRBJ2-5): KAGVTQTPRYLIKTRGQQVTLSCSPISGHRSVSWYQQTPGQGLQFLFEYFSETQRNKGNFPGRFSGRQFSNSRSEMNVSTLELGDSALYLCASSRFYYQETHYFGPGTRLLVL.

The chain combines TRBV12-3 or TRBV12-4 with TRBJ2-1; 7 bases line up with TRBD2. V was pared by 2 bases and J by 6 bases, with 4 bases of the junction left unmatched. CDR3 size: 14 residues. The CDR3 DNA is TGTGCCAGCAGTTTACGGGGGAGGGCCAATGAGCAGTTCTTC. As protein: CASSLRGRANEQFF.

The rearrangement uses TRBV28 and TRBJ2-7; D perhaps matches TRBD2 (5 bases). Trimming took off 1 base at V and 4 bases at J, with 8 bases between the two ends. Looked up from germline, CDR1 is MDHEN and CDR2 is SYDVKM. This CDR3 spans 13 amino acids. In DNA, the CDR3 is TGTGCCAGCAGTTTATACGGAGGTTACGAGCAGTACTTC. Its protein is CASSLYGGYEQYF.